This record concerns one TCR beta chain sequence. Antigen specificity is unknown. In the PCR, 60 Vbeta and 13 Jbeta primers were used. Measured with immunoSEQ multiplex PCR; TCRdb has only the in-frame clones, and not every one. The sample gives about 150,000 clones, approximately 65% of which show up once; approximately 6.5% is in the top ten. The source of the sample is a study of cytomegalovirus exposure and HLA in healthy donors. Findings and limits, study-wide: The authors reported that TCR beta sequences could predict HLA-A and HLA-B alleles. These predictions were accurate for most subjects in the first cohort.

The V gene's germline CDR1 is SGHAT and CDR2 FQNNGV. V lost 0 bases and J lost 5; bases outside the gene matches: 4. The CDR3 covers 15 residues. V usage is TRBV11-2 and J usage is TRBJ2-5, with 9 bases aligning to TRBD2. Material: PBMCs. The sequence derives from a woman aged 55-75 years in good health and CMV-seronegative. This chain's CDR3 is CASSLDSGGGETQYF. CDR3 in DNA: TGTGCCAGCAGCTTAGATAGCGGGGGTGGGGAGACCCAGTACTTC.